A selection of T cell receptor beta chains follows, all from one sample in a study of T cells and Merkel cell carcinoma outcomes. Libraries were prepared by immunoSEQ multiplex PCR; TCRdb keeps only in-frame clonotypes and omits some of them. The table shows 8,000 to 9,500 clones, with around four fifths occurring only once. Material for sequencing was tumor tissue from Merkel cell carcinoma. Receptors were obtained from a human donor with Merkel cell carcinoma. The CDR3 runs from the conserved cysteine through the conserved F or W. Each record gives: J gene, CDR3 length, clone size, V gene, D gene, CDR3 DNA, CDR3 protein. A D gene is named only where the DNA matches it firmly. The size entry is marked missing in some rows and otherwise reads once, few, many or a size class.

J gene: TRBJ2-5
CDR3 length: 13
clone size: .
V gene: TRBV5-1
D gene: .
CDR3 DNA: TGCGCCAGCAGCTTGGCCGGCGGGGAGACCCAGTACTTC
CDR3 protein: CASSLAGGETQYF

J gene: TRBJ1-6
CDR3 length: 15
clone size: .
V gene: TRBV5-1
D gene: .
CDR3 DNA: TGCGCCAGCAACTTGAGCTTTTCCGGCAATTCACCCCTCCACTTT
CDR3 protein: CASNLSFSGNSPLHF

J gene: TRBJ1-5
CDR3 length: 12
clone size: once
V gene: TRBV18
D gene: .
CDR3 DNA: TGTGCCAGCTCCCTTAACAATCAGCCCCAGCATTTT
CDR3 protein: CASSLNNQPQHF

J gene: TRBJ2-1
CDR3 length: 15
clone size: .
V gene: TRBV10-3
D gene: .
CDR3 DNA: TGTGCCATCAGTAGGGCCGACGGATCCTACAATGAGCAGTTCTTC
CDR3 protein: CAISRADGSYNEQFF

J gene: TRBJ2-3
CDR3 length: 15
clone size: .
V gene: TRBV5-1
D gene: TRBD2
CDR3 DNA: TGCGCCAGCAGAACCCCTAGCGGGCCCACAGATACGCAGTATTTT
CDR3 protein: CASRTPSGPTDTQYF

J gene: TRBJ2-3
CDR3 length: 14
clone size: .
V gene: TRBV11-3
D gene: .
CDR3 DNA: TGTGCCAGCAGCTTAGCGGGTGGATCGGATACGCAGTATTTT
CDR3 protein: CASSLAGGSDTQYF

J gene: TRBJ1-4
CDR3 length: 15
clone size: .
V gene: TRBV5-1
D gene: .
CDR3 DNA: TGCGCCAGCAGCTTGGCCGGCGACACCTATGAAAAACTGTTTTTT
CDR3 protein: CASSLAGDTYEKLFF

J gene: TRBJ2-3
CDR3 length: 13
clone size: once
V gene: TRBV29-1
D gene: .
CDR3 DNA: TGCAGCGTACCCTACAGGGGCACAGATACGCAGTATTTT
CDR3 protein: CSVPYRGTDTQYF

J gene: TRBJ2-7
CDR3 length: 9
clone size: .
V gene: TRBV9
D gene: .
CDR3 DNA: TGTGCCAGCAGCGACGAGCAGTACTTC
CDR3 protein: CASSDEQYF

J gene: TRBJ2-7
CDR3 length: 15
clone size: .
V gene: TRBV11-2
D gene: .
CDR3 DNA: TGTGCCAGCAGTCCCATGGCGGGGATCTCCTACGAGCAGTACTTC
CDR3 protein: CASSPMAGISYEQYF

J gene: TRBJ1-5
CDR3 length: 14
clone size: .
V gene: TRBV5-6
D gene: TRBD1
CDR3 DNA: TGTGCCAGCAGCTCGAAGGACAGGTTGGGGCCCCAGCATTTT
CDR3 protein: CASSSKDRLGPQHF

J gene: TRBJ1-2
CDR3 length: 13
clone size: .
V gene: TRBV7-8
D gene: .
CDR3 DNA: TGTGCCAGCAGCTTAGGCTTGGGGTATGGCTACACCTTC
CDR3 protein: CASSLGLGYGYTF

J gene: TRBJ1-2
CDR3 length: 14
clone size: .
V gene: TRBV28
D gene: .
CDR3 DNA: TGTGCCAGCAGTTTCGGAGGGAAGAACTATGGCTACATTTTC
CDR3 protein: CASSFGGKNYGYIF

J gene: TRBJ2-7
CDR3 length: 16
clone size: .
V gene: TRBV28
D gene: .
CDR3 DNA: TGTGCCCCCAGGGAGGGGATAACGGGGGGCGCCTACGAGCAGTACTTC
CDR3 protein: CAPREGITGGAYEQYF

J gene: TRBJ1-6
CDR3 length: 15
clone size: once
V gene: TRBV5-6
D gene: .
CDR3 DNA: TGTGCCAGCAGCTTGGCGGGGTTGAAGTTTTCACCCCTCCACTTT
CDR3 protein: CASSLAGLKFSPLHF

J gene: TRBJ1-5
CDR3 length: 13
clone size: .
V gene: TRBV2
D gene: .
CDR3 DNA: TGTGCCAGCAGTGATCAGGTAGATCAGCCCCAGCATTTT
CDR3 protein: CASSDQVDQPQHF

J gene: TRBJ2-3
CDR3 length: 16
clone size: .
V gene: TRBV5-1
D gene: TRBD1
CDR3 DNA: TGCGCCAGTAGCTTGCAAGGGGGCGCAGGCACAGATACGCAGTATTTT
CDR3 protein: CASSLQGGAGTDTQYF

J gene: TRBJ2-6
CDR3 length: 13
clone size: few
V gene: TRBV7-9
D gene: .
CDR3 DNA: TGTGCCAGCAGCTTAAGGGGGGCCAACGTCCTGACTTTC
CDR3 protein: CASSLRGANVLTF

J gene: TRBJ2-5
CDR3 length: 16
clone size: .
V gene: TRBV13
D gene: TRBD1
CDR3 DNA: TGTGCCAGCAGCTTAGGTATGACAGGGTCCCAAGAGACCCAGTACTTC
CDR3 protein: CASSLGMTGSQETQYF

J gene: TRBJ2-5
CDR3 length: 14
clone size: .
V gene: TRBV5-8
D gene: TRBD1
CDR3 DNA: TGTGCCAGCAGCAGGGGACAGGTTCAAGAGACCCAGTACTTC
CDR3 protein: CASSRGQVQETQYF

J gene: TRBJ2-1
CDR3 length: 13
clone size: .
V gene: TRBV5-1
D gene: TRBD1
CDR3 DNA: TGCGCCAGCAGCATAGGGACAGGCAGTGAGCAGTTCTTC
CDR3 protein: CASSIGTGSEQFF

J gene: TRBJ2-5
CDR3 length: 13
clone size: .
V gene: TRBV15
D gene: .
CDR3 DNA: TGTGCCACCAGCAGCGGGGAGGTTGTACGCCAGTACTTC
CDR3 protein: CATSSGEVVRQYF

J gene: TRBJ2-7
CDR3 length: 15
clone size: .
V gene: TRBV18
D gene: TRBD2
CDR3 DNA: TGTGCCAGCTCACTACGGACTAGCGGGGTCGACGAGCAGTACTTC
CDR3 protein: CASSLRTSGVDEQYF

J gene: TRBJ2-7
CDR3 length: 16
clone size: .
V gene: TRBV18
D gene: .
CDR3 DNA: TGTGCCAGCTCACCGCTCATGACAGCGAGCTCCTACGAGCAGTACTTC
CDR3 protein: CASSPLMTASSYEQYF

J gene: TRBJ2-2
CDR3 length: 14
clone size: .
V gene: TRBV5-1
D gene: .
CDR3 DNA: TGCGCCAGCAGCTTGAGACCTCTCACCGGGGAGCTGTTTTTT
CDR3 protein: CASSLRPLTGELFF

J gene: TRBJ1-3
CDR3 length: 16
clone size: .
V gene: TRBV5-6
D gene: .
CDR3 DNA: TGTGCCAGCAGCTTGAAGGGGCTTAGCTCTGGAAACACCATATATTTT
CDR3 protein: CASSLKGLSSGNTIYF

J gene: TRBJ1-4
CDR3 length: 14
clone size: .
V gene: TRBV7-9
D gene: TRBD1
CDR3 DNA: TGTGCCAGCACTTACGGACAGGGGCGTGAAAAACTGTTTTTT
CDR3 protein: CASTYGQGREKLFF

J gene: TRBJ2-5
CDR3 length: 15
clone size: .
V gene: TRBV28
D gene: .
CDR3 DNA: TGTGCCAGCAGTCGCTTTCCGAGCAGGGAAGAGACCCAGTACTTC
CDR3 protein: CASSRFPSREETQYF